One and the same sample provided the 9 T cell receptor beta chains below, sequenced in a study of cytomegalovirus exposure and HLA in healthy donors. Some clones are missing from TCRdb's copy, which holds only in-frame ones; the method was immunoSEQ multiplex PCR. This sample has about 110,000 clones; approximately 94% occur once, and the top ten carry 0.67%. The source material was PBMCs. The receptor source for this set is a woman aged 18-29 years in good health and CMV-seronegative.

This clone was counted a single time. This rearrangement joins TRBV5-1 to TRBJ1-1; D is unresolved. Per the germline V gene, CDR1 is SGHRS and CDR2 is YFSETQ. Trimming took off 0 bases at V and 4 bases at J, with 10 bases between the two ends. The CDR3 sequence is 14 residues long. CDR3 sequence: CASSLGGLGTEAFF. The CDR3 DNA sequence: TGCGCCAGCAGCTTGGGAGGGTTAGGCACTGAAGCTTTCTTT.

The chain has TRBV9 and TRBJ2-3; D unresolved. The V gene's germline CDR1 is SGDLS and CDR2 YYNGEE. This CDR3 is 16 amino acids long. The V and J ends lost 4 bases and 3 bases respectively, with 18 bases between them. The CDR3 protein is CASSSLPKLKTDTQYF. The CDR3 DNA reads TGTGCCAGCAGCAGTCTTCCTAAATTGAAGACAGATACGCAGTATTTT. Filled out from reference TRBV9 and TRBJ2-3, the complete variable domain reads DSGVTQTPKHLITATGQRVTLRCSPRSGDLSVYWYQQSLDQGLQFLIQYYNGEERAKGNILERFSAQQFPDLHSELNLSSLELGDSALYFCASSSLPKLKTDTQYFGPGTRLTVL.

The V gene is TRBV29-1, the J gene TRBJ1-5; D ambiguous. The V gene lost 4 bases and the J gene lost 0 bases, with 4 bases spanning the gap. The CDR3 contains 12 residues. Germline V gives CDR1 SQVTM, CDR2 ANQGSEA. CDR3 sequence: CSVGSSNQPQHF. Here the CDR3 DNA reads TGCAGCGTTGGGAGTAGCAATCAGCCCCAGCATTTT.

This chain joins TRBV7-2 and TRBJ2-7; TRBD2 is a possible D gene (6 bases). CDR1 is SGHTA, CDR2 FQGNSA, per germline. This CDR3 region has 12 residues. V lost 5 bases and J lost 8, with 13 bases in between. The DNA for the CDR3 is TGTGCCAGCAGCACCTGGGGAGGAAAGCAGTACTTC. This translates into CASSTWGGKQYF.

The rearrangement uses TRBV7-2 and TRBJ1-2; D is perhaps TRBD1 (6 bases). The CDR3 sequence is 17 residues long. V lost 2 bases and J lost 0, with 16 bases in between. Germline V gene sequence: CDR1 SGHTA, CDR2 FQGNSA. The CDR3 bases are TGTGCCAGCAGCTTACGTAGGGGGAGAGGGGCTAACTATGGCTACACCTTC. This translates into CASSLRRGRGANYGYTF.

The rearrangement uses TRBV4-3 and TRBJ1-5; TRBD1 matches at 7 bases. V gave up 3 bases and J gave up 3 bases; unmatched junction bases: 14. CDR1 LGHNA and CDR2 YSLEER come from the germline V gene. CDR3 length: 18 residues. CDR3 in DNA: TGCGCCAGCAGCCACCCGCTGCTTCTGGACAGGAACAATCAGCCCCAGCATTTT. Translated: CASSHPLLLDRNNQPQHF.

The chain uses TRBV4-2 and TRBJ2-5; 12 bases agree with TRBD2. CDR1 LGHNA and CDR2 YNFKEQ come from the germline V gene. The CDR3 is 16 residues long. The ends lost 3 bases at V and 4 bases at J; junction bases unmatched: 6. The CDR3 DNA reads as TGTGCCAGCAGCCAGGCTAGCGGGGGGGCCAGAGAGACCCAGTACTTC. It yields the protein CASSQASGGARETQYF.

V is TRBV7-6 and J is TRBJ2-7, with D perhaps TRBD1 (6 bases). Germline V CDR1 and CDR2: SGHVS, FNYEAQ. The CDR3 loop spans 15 amino acids. Trimming took 1 base from V and 2 from J, leaving 12 bases between them. The DNA of the CDR3 is TGTGCCAGCAGCTTAGAAGGGGGTGGCCCCTACGAGCAGTACTTC. Amino acid sequence: CASSLEGGGPYEQYF.

CDR3 protein: CASSLGAGTGGTDTQYF. The CDR3 nucleotides are TGTGCCAGCAGCTTAGGGGCAGGGACAGGGGGCACAGATACGCAGTATTTT. This chain uses TRBV7-2 with TRBJ2-3; 10 nucleotides match TRBD1. CDR3 length: 17 residues. With 1 base clipped from V and 1 base from J, the junction kept 5 bases outside the gene matches. Germline V gives CDR1 SGHTA, CDR2 FQGNSA.